This passage covers 11 T cell receptor beta chains from one sample sequenced in a study of shared clonotypes between healthy human individuals (dated by TCRdb to about 2020). Libraries were constructed by the immunoSEQ multiplex PCR assay. In its TCRdb copy, this immuneACCESS table keeps in-frame sequences only and misses some clones. Where compared with another copy, unresolved V genes explain less than half of these, and the others have no known cause. This sample has about 1.4 million clones in its table, and approximately 97% of those were observed once. Roughly 1.1% of the sample is in the top ten clones. Input material: naive CD4+ T cells sorted from blood. Explained via the paper, the cell subset or site label denotes: CD45RA+ positively selected. Source of these receptors: a man younger than 40 in good health.

The chain links TRBV2 to TRBJ2-7; no clear D gene. This CDR3 comprises 15 residues. Germline CDR1 reads SNHLY; CDR2 reads FYNNEI. V was trimmed by 6 bases and J by 0 bases, leaving 15 bases between them. The CDR3 DNA follows: TGTGCCAGCAGCCGCTCCTGGAAGAGCTCCTACGAGCAGTACTTC. This encodes CASSRSWKSSYEQYF.

The chain is built from TRBV28 and TRBJ1-5; 9 bases match TRBD1. V was pared by 5 bases and J by 0 bases, with 11 bases of the junction left unmatched. Germline V lookup: CDR1 MDHEN, CDR2 SYDVKM. This CDR3 comprises 18 residues. The CDR3 nucleotides read TGTGCCAGCAGTCCGTGGACAGGGGTCTTCGATAGCAATCAGCCCCAGCATTTT. This codes for CASSPWTGVFDSNQPQHF.

This sequence joins TRBV6-5 and TRBJ1-2; TRBD1 aligns across 8 bases. This CDR3 comprises 15 residues. Germline assignment: CDR1 MNHEY and CDR2 SVGAGI. The junction had 6 bases not matched to a gene; V was cut back by 0 bases and J by 6 bases. The CDR3 sequence is CASSYSRDRKDGYTF. In DNA form, the CDR3 reads TGTGCCAGCAGTTACTCGAGGGACAGGAAGGATGGCTACACCTTC.

A single count supports this clone. V gene TRBV18 combines with J gene TRBJ2-5, with 7 bases fitting TRBD1. The last part of the DNA fits TRBJ2-7 better; the J call may be wrong. CDR3 length equals 14 residues. The germline V gene has CDR1 KGHSH and CDR2 LQKENI. In DNA form, the CDR3 reads TGTGCCAGCTCACCTGGGACAGCGGTGTACGAGCAGTACTTC. Translated, it gives CASSPGTAVYEQYF.

In regard to this clone: In the same sample, other DNA sequences code for this CDR3. The chain has TRBV9 and TRBJ1-1; unclear D gene. This CDR3 is built from 13 residues. V lost 2 bases, J lost 0 bases, and 5 bases lay in between. In germline, CDR1 is SGDLS, CDR2 YYNGEE. The CDR3 loop is CASSVQLNTEAFF. The CDR3 DNA sequence: TGTGCCAGCAGCGTCCAGCTGAACACTGAAGCTTTCTTT.

The chain recombines TRBV6-5 with TRBJ1-5; possibly TRBD1 for D (5 bases). The CDR3 is made up of 14 amino acids. CDR1 and CDR2 (germline): MNHEY, SVGAGI. Trimming removed 1 base from V and 1 base from J, with 5 bases in between. The CDR3 reads CASSYYRSNQPQHF. DNA for the CDR3: TGTGCCAGCAGTTACTACAGGAGCAATCAGCCCCAGCATTTT.

The gene calls are TRBV11-2 and TRBJ2-7; no clear D gene. Trimming left V 3 bases short and J 2 bases short, with 8 bases between. The CDR3 is 13 amino acids. CDR1 SGHAT and CDR2 FQNNGV come from the germline V gene. The CDR3 here is CASSLSITYEQYF. The CDR3 region has the DNA TGTGCCAGCAGCTTGTCGATCACCTACGAGCAGTACTTC.

This chain connects TRBV5-4 to TRBJ2-5, with D perhaps matching TRBD2 (5 bases). Trimming left V 2 bases short and J 5 bases short, with 13 bases between. The CDR3 has 14 amino acids. Germline V CDR1 and CDR2: SGHNT, YYREEE (reference sequence). The CDR3 is CASSLSRDRETQYF. The CDR3 DNA reads TGTGCCAGCAGCTTATCGAGGGATCGGGAGACCCAGTACTTC.

In regard to this clone: Other nucleotide sequences in the sample specify the same CDR3. The chain has TRBV7-2 and TRBJ2-7; TRBD2 is a possible D gene (6 bases). Trimming removed 1 base at V and 3 bases at J, with 10 bases between. There are 14 residues in the CDR3. CDR1 and CDR2 (germline): SGHTA, FQGNSA. This CDR3 reads CASSLGGSGYEQYF. The CDR3, as DNA: TGTGCCAGCAGCTTAGGTGGTAGCGGCTACGAGCAGTACTTC.

The rearrangement joins TRBV28 to TRBJ1-5; 7 bases line up with TRBD1. The germline gives CDR1 MDHEN, CDR2 SYDVKM. V dropped 3 bases and J dropped 0; count of bases not matched to a gene: 5. CDR3 length: 16 amino acids. This CDR3 reads CASSLAGGSSNQPQHF. The CDR3 DNA reads TGTGCCAGCAGTTTGGCAGGGGGATCTAGCAATCAGCCCCAGCATTTT.

The chain recombines TRBV12-5 with TRBJ2-3, with D possibly being TRBD1 (6 bases). This CDR3 spans 13 amino acids. Germline V gives CDR1 LGHNT, CDR2 FRNRAP. V dropped 7 bases and J dropped 6 bases, with 14 bases sitting between them. The CDR3 nucleotides read TGTGCTAGTGCTGGGACAATGGGTGATACGCAGTATTTT. Residues: CASAGTMGDTQYF.